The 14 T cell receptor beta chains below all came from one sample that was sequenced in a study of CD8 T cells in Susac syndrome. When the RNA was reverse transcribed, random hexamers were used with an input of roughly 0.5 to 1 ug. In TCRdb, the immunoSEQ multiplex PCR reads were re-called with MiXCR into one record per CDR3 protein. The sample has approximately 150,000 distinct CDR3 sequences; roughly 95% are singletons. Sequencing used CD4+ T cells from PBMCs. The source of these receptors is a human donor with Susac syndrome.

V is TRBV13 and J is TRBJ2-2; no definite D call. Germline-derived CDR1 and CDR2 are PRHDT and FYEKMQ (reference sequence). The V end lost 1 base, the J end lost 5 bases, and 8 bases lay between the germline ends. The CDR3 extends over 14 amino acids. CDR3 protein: CASSLVGVTGELFF. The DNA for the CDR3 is TGTGCCAGCAGCTTAGTTGGTGTTACCGGGGAGCTGTTTTTT.

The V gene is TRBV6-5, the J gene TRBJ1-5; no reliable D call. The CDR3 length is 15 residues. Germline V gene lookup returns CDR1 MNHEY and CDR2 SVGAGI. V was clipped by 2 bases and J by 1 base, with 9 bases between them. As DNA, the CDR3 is TGTGCCAGCAGTTACCAAAAAGGGAGCAATCAGCCCCAGCATTTT. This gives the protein CASSYQKGSNQPQHF.

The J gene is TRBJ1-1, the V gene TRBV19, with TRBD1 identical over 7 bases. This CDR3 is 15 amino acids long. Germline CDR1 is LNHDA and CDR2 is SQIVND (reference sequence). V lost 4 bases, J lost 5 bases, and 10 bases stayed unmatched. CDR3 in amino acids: CASSTGTVALTEAFF. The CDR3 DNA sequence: TGTGCCAGTAGTACCGGGACAGTAGCGTTAACTGAAGCTTTCTTT.

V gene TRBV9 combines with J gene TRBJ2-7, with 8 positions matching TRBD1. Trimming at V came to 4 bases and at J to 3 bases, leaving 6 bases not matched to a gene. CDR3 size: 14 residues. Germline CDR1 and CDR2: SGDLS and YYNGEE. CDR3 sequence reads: CASSPGGGNYEQYF. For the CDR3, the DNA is TGTGCCAGCAGCCCAGGGGGCGGAAACTACGAGCAGTACTTC. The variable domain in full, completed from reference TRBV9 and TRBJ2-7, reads DSGVTQTPKHLITATGQRVTLRCSPRSGDLSVYWYQQSLDQGLQFLIQYYNGEERAKGNILERFSAQQFPDLHSELNLSSLELGDSALYFCASSPGGGNYEQYFGPGTRLTVT.

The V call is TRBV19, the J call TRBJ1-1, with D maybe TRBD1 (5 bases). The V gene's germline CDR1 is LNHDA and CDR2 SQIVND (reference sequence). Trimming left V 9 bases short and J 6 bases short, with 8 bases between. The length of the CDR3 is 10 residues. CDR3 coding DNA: TGTGCCAGCCGGGGGGCTGAAGCTTTCTTT. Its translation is CASRGAEAFF.

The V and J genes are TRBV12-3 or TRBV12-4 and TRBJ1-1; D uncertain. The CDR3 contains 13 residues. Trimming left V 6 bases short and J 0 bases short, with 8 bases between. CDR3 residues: CASSTRLNTEAFF. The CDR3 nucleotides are TGTGCCAGCAGCACCAGGCTGAACACTGAAGCTTTCTTT.

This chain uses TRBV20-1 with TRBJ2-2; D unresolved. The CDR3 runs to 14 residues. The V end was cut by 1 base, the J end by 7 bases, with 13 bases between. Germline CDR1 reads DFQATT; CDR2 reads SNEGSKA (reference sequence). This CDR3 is CSARVDSWVGELFF. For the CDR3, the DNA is TGCAGTGCTAGAGTCGATAGCTGGGTCGGGGAGCTGTTTTTT.

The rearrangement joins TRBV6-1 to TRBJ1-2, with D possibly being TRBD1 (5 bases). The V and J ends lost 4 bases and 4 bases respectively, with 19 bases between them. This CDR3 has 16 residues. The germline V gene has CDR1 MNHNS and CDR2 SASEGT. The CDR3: CASSGFGGEDGYGYTF. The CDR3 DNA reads TGTGCCAGCAGTGGCTTTGGAGGGGAAGACGGCTATGGCTACACCTTC.

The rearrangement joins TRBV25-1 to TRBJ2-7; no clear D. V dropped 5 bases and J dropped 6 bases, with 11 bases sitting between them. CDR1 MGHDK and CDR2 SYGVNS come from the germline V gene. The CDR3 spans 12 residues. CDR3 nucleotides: TGTGCCAGCAGTCTTGGCGTCGGCGAGCAGTACTTC. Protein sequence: CASSLGVGEQYF.

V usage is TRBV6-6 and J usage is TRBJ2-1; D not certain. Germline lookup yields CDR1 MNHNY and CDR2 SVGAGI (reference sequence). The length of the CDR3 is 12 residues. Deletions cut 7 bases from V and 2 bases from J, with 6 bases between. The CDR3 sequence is CASTWTYNEQFF. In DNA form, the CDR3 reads TGTGCCAGCACTTGGACCTACAATGAGCAGTTCTTC.

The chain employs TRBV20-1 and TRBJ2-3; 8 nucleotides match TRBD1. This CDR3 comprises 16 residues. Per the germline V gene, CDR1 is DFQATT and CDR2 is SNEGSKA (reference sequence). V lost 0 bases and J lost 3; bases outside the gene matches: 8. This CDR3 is CSARDSDRGWTDTQYF. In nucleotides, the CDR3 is TGCAGTGCTAGAGATTCCGACAGGGGATGGACAGATACGCAGTATTTT.

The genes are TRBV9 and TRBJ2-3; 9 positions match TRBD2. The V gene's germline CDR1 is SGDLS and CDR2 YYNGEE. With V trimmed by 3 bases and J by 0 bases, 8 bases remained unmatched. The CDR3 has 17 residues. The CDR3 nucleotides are TGTGCCAGCAGCGCCGGGAGGACTAGCGCTAGCACAGATACGCAGTATTTT. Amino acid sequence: CASSAGRTSASTDTQYF.

The CDR3 DNA is TGTGCCAGCAGCTTACCCCCTTTGACGGTCTACGAGCAGTACTTC. Translating it yields CASSLPPLTVYEQYF. V and J are TRBV7-3 and TRBJ2-7; D uncertain. There are 15 residues in the CDR3. Between the trimmed V and J ends, which lost 2 bases and 3 bases, there was a span of 14 bases. Germline CDR1 SGHTA, CDR2 FQGTGA.

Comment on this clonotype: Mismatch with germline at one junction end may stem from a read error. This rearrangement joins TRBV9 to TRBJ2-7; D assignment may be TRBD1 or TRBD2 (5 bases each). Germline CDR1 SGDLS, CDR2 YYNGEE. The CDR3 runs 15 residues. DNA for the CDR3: TGTGCCAGCAGCGTATCATCGGGGCTTTCCTACGACCAGTACTTC. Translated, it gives CASSVSSGLSYDQYF.